A single sample is the source of the 23 T cell receptor beta chains below, sequenced in a study of cytomegalovirus exposure and HLA in healthy donors. It was with 60 Vbeta and 13 Jbeta primers that the PCR ran. This table comes from immunoSEQ multiplex PCR, and its TCRdb copy is limited to in-frame clones, with some not included. The repertoire holds 110,000 to 150,000 clones, with 60% to 80% as singletons. Material: PBMCs. These receptor sequences come from a male donor in good health and CMV-seronegative.

The chain links TRBV6-1 to TRBJ1-2; D not resolved. The V end was cut by 8 bases, the J end by 2 bases, with 9 bases between. Germline V gives CDR1 MNHNS, CDR2 SASEGT. The CDR3 extends over 12 amino acids. CDR3 DNA sequence: TGTGCCAGCTCCTTTCTAAACTATGGCTACACCTTC. It encodes CASSFLNYGYTF.

Only a few counts were recorded for this clone. CDR3: CASSSPAAQPNYGYTF. In DNA, the CDR3 is TGTGCCAGCAGTTCCCCCGCGGCCCAACCTAACTATGGCTACACCTTC. The chain links TRBV6-5 to TRBJ1-2; D is uncertain. CDR3 size: 16 residues. V was trimmed by 4 bases and J by 0 bases, leaving 15 bases between them. The germline CDR1 and CDR2 sequences are MNHEY and SVGAGI.

This clone was seen a handful of times. CDR3 in amino acids: CASSIVRYSNQPQHF. The CDR3 DNA reads as TGTGCCAGTAGTATAGTCAGGTATAGCAATCAGCCCCAGCATTTT. V and J are TRBV19 and TRBJ1-5; D is uncertain. The V end was cut by 1 base, the J end by 0 bases, with 7 bases between. The CDR3 has 15 amino acids. Germline V gene data show CDR1 as LNHDA and CDR2 as SQIVND (reference sequence).

To note about this clone: One end of the junction is discordant with germline, which a read error may explain. The rearrangement uses TRBV7-7 and TRBJ2-7; 9 bases line up with TRBD1. The germline V gene has CDR1 SSHAT and CDR2 FNYEAQ (reference sequence). The CDR3 runs 15 residues. The DNA for the CDR3 is TGTGCTAGCAGCTTATTTTTCGACAGGGGGTACGAGCAGTACTTC. It codes for CASSLFFDRGYEQYF.

The V gene is TRBV5-1, the J gene TRBJ2-5; TRBD2 matches at 10 bases. The CDR3 consists of 16 residues. With V trimmed by 4 bases and J by 5 bases, 11 bases remained unmatched. Per the germline V gene, CDR1 is SGHRS and CDR2 is YFSETQ. CDR3 in amino acids: CASSPTERGGRETQYF. In DNA, the CDR3 is TGCGCCAGCAGCCCAACTGAGCGGGGGGGCCGCGAGACCCAGTACTTC.

The sample holds a few counts of this clone. The V gene is TRBV10-3, the J gene TRBJ1-2; no clear D gene. Germline-derived CDR1 and CDR2 are ENHRY and SYGVKD. V was trimmed by 10 bases and J by 8 bases, leaving 26 bases between them. The CDR3 contains 15 residues. Here the CDR3 reads CANLQPGRSVRGYTF. CDR3 nucleotide sequence: TGTGCCAACCTACAGCCCGGGAGATCTGTACGGGGCTACACCTTC.

V and J are TRBV7-2 and TRBJ2-7, with a weak D call TRBD1 (6 bases). This CDR3 has 13 residues. Germline CDR1 is SGHTA and CDR2 is FQGNSA. Deletions cut 6 bases from V and 2 bases from J, with 11 bases between. CDR3 nucleotides: TGTGCCAGCAGGGGGGACAAAGCCTACGAGCAGTACTTC. Translated: CASRGDKAYEQYF.

The table lists this clone with a count of one. Germline and junction disagree at one end, which may indicate a read error. The chain combines TRBV2 with TRBJ2-4; 10 nucleotides match TRBD1. Germline V gene data show CDR1 as SNHLY and CDR2 as FYNNEI. The CDR3 contains 15 residues. CDR3 in amino acids: CASSPDRGAKNSQYF. The CDR3 coding sequence is TGTGCCAGCAGCCCGGACAGGGGGGCCAAAAACAGTCAGTACTTC.

The V and J genes are TRBV28 and TRBJ2-7, with 9 bases fitting TRBD1. This CDR3 has 14 residues. After removal of 5 bases from V and 0 bases from J, the junction contained 2 bases not matched to a gene. Germline CDR1 and CDR2: MDHEN and SYDVKM. The CDR3 nucleotides are TGTGCCAGCAGTGCGACAGGGGGCTCCTACGAGCAGTACTTC. Translation: CASSATGGSYEQYF.

The genes are TRBV6-1 and TRBJ2-2; 10 nucleotides align to TRBD2. CDR3 size: 15 residues. Germline CDR1 and CDR2: MNHNS and SASEGT. Trimming took 4 bases from V and 4 from J; bases not matched to a gene: 3. The CDR3 DNA is TGTGCCAGCAGTGCCCTAGCGGGGGTCACCGGGGAGCTGTTTTTT. It codes for CASSALAGVTGELFF.

CDR3 DNA sequence: TGTGCCAGCAGTTACTCTCGGGAAGGAGGCAAAAACATTCAGTACTTC. Amino acid sequence: CASSYSREGGKNIQYF. This sequence joins TRBV6-5 and TRBJ2-4; possible D gene TRBD2, 5 bases. Trimming stripped 0 bases from V and 3 bases from J, with 12 bases between. This CDR3 has 16 residues. CDR1 is MNHEY, CDR2 SVGAGI, per germline.

The chain couples TRBV5-1 to TRBJ1-1; TRBD1 is a possible D gene (5 bases). Per germline, CDR1 SGHRS and CDR2 YFSETQ. CDR3 size: 15 residues. Trimming left V 0 bases short and J 1 base short, with 10 bases between. CDR3 in DNA: TGCGCCAGCAGCTTGGGGGCAGGGAAGAACACTGAAGCTTTCTTT. Translation gives CASSLGAGKNTEAFF. Using reference TRBV5-1 and TRBJ1-1 for the parts outside the CDR3, the full variable domain is KAGVTQTPRYLIKTRGQQVTLSCSPISGHRSVSWYQQTPGQGLQFLFEYFSETQRNKGNFPGRFSGRQFSNSRSEMNVSTLELGDSALYLCASSLGAGKNTEAFFGQGTRLTVV.

The gene calls are TRBV5-7 and TRBJ2-5; 15 positions agree with TRBD2. TRBV5-7 is an ORF for which the function is uncertain. V lost 2 bases and J lost 5; bases outside the gene matches: 4. The length of the CDR3 is 16 residues. CDR3 in amino acids: CASSFRTSGGAETQYF. In nucleotides, the CDR3 is TGTGCCAGCAGCTTTCGGACTAGCGGGGGGGCCGAGACCCAGTACTTC.

This sequence joins TRBV9 and TRBJ2-3; 12 bases are shared with TRBD2. This CDR3 contains 17 residues. The germline CDR1 and CDR2 sequences are SGDLS and YYNGEE. Losses at the gene ends were 0 bases for V and 2 bases for J; bases not matched to a gene: 4. The CDR3: CASSVGRTSGNTDTQYF. In DNA, the CDR3 is TGTGCCAGCAGCGTAGGGCGGACTAGCGGGAACACAGATACGCAGTATTTT.

The J gene is TRBJ2-2, the V gene TRBV29-1, with 7 bases fitting TRBD1. Germline V CDR1 and CDR2: SQVTM, ANQGSEA. V was clipped by 4 bases and J by 5 bases; unmatched bases: 7. This CDR3 spans 14 amino acids. Here the CDR3 reads CSVVNTGVTGELFF. CDR3 in DNA: TGCAGCGTTGTTAACACAGGGGTGACCGGGGAGCTGTTTTTT.

This chain joins TRBV28 and TRBJ2-3; D is possibly TRBD1 (6 bases). CDR1 and CDR2 from the germline V gene are MDHEN and SYDVKM. Trimming pared 3 bases from V and 4 bases from J, leaving 20 bases between. The CDR3 length is 17 residues. Here the CDR3 reads CASSLGATGKIADTQYF. The CDR3 coding sequence is TGTGCCAGCAGTTTGGGGGCCACGGGGAAGATTGCAGATACGCAGTATTTT.

The chain carries TRBV5-1 and TRBJ2-5; TRBD2 might be the D (6 bases). V was cut by 0 bases and J by 1 base, with 10 bases left in between. Looked up from germline, CDR1 is SGHRS and CDR2 is YFSETQ. The CDR3 has 15 amino acids. CDR3 amino acids: CASSLGSSVQETQYF. In DNA, the CDR3 is TGCGCCAGCAGCTTGGGATCTAGCGTCCAAGAGACCCAGTACTTC.

This chain connects TRBV5-1 to TRBJ2-7; 8 bases line up with TRBD1. The CDR3 runs 13 residues. Germline CDR1 SGHRS, CDR2 YFSETQ. J gave up 5 bases and V 4 bases, and 5 bases lay outside the gene matches. CDR3 bases: TGCGCCAGCAGCGCCAGGGGGCGGAACGAGCAGTACTTC. It specifies CASSARGRNEQYF.

The rearrangement links TRBV7-9 to TRBJ2-7; 11 nucleotides line up with TRBD2. This CDR3 region has 15 residues. Germline V gives CDR1 SEHNR, CDR2 FQNEAQ (reference sequence). The trim removed 4 bases at V and 3 bases at J, leaving 5 bases unmatched. In nucleotides, the CDR3 is TGTGCCAGCAGCTCGCCGGGACTAGCGGACTACGAGCAGTACTTC. It is translated as CASSSPGLADYEQYF. The complete variable domain, with remaining parts taken from reference TRBV7-9 and TRBJ2-7, reads DTGVSQNPRHKITKRGQNVTFRCDPISEHNRLYWYRQTLGQGPEFLTYFQNEAQLEKSRLLSDRFSAERPKGSFSTLEIQRTEQGDSAMYLCASSSPGLADYEQYFGPGTRLTVT.

The chain links TRBV6-1 to TRBJ2-3; 7 bases agree with TRBD1. Germline V gives CDR1 MNHNS, CDR2 SASEGT. This CDR3 has 13 amino acids. J was trimmed by 6 bases and V by 1 base; bases with no gene match: 1. The CDR3 reads CASSEGRGDTQYF. Here the CDR3 DNA reads TGTGCCAGCAGTGAAGGCAGGGGGGATACGCAGTATTTT.

For the CDR3, the DNA is TGTGCCAGCATTCTTGACAGGGGCGCCTTCTATGGCTACACCTTC. Protein: CASILDRGAFYGYTF. The V gene is TRBV6-1, the J gene TRBJ1-2; TRBD1 matches at 8 bases. Germline V gene data show CDR1 as MNHNS and CDR2 as SASEGT. The CDR3 covers 15 residues. With 7 bases clipped from V and 4 bases from J, the junction kept 11 bases outside the gene matches.

The chain combines TRBV5-1 with TRBJ1-3; D uncertain. CDR3 length equals 14 residues. Germline CDR1 reads SGHRS; CDR2 reads YFSETQ. V was shortened by 3 bases and J by 0 bases, with 7 bases between the two germline ends. CDR3 in amino acids: CASSSQFSGNTIYF. The CDR3 bases are TGCGCCAGCAGCTCCCAGTTCTCTGGAAACACCATATATTTT.

The chain has TRBV19 and TRBJ1-6, with D possibly TRBD1 on 5 matching bases. The ends were cut back, 2 bases at V and 5 bases at J, with 7 bases in the middle. Germline-derived CDR1 and CDR2 are LNHDA and SQIVND (reference sequence). The CDR3 has 14 residues. The CDR3 loop is CASSITRDNSPLHF. CDR3 nucleotides: TGTGCCAGTAGTATAACCAGGGATAATTCACCCCTCCACTTT.